This TCR beta chain was obtained from a study of cytomegalovirus exposure and HLA in healthy donors. Both 60 Vbeta primers and 13 Jbeta primers went into the PCR. Sequencing used immunoSEQ multiplex PCR; TCRdb keeps in-frame clones, though not all of them. The sample has about 94,000 clones; roughly four fifths are singletons. This CDR3 contains 15 residues. With 5 bases clipped from V and 8 bases from J, the junction kept 14 bases outside the gene matches. Germline CDR1 and CDR2: MNHEY and SVGAGI. The sample consisted of PBMCs. The source of this sequence is a man younger than 40 in good health and CMV-seronegative. This chain connects TRBV6-5 to TRBJ1-2; TRBD1 matches 7 bases. CDR3 sequence (DNA): TGTGCCAGCAGTGCTGACAGGGACGCTCGTAGGGGCTACACCTTC. Encoded protein: CASSADRDARRGYTF.